Listed below are T cell receptor beta chains from one sample, sequenced in a study of blood T cell repertoires in COVID-19. TCRdb keeps only in-frame clones here, not all; method: immunoSEQ multiplex PCR. In the table there are tens of thousands of clones, roughly nine tenths of which are singletons. Sequencing was done on a sample of peripheral blood. The receptors were gathered from a woman aged 80 or over with acute or convalescent COVID-19. Both conserved end residues are part of each CDR3. Each record gives: CDR3 DNA, CDR3 protein, V gene, D gene, J gene, clone size. The D gene is left open where the match is weak. Not all rows give a size; the values are once, few, many and, for expanded clones, a class.

TGCGCCAGCAGCTTGGCCGGGACAGGGGGCGCAGATACGCAGTATTTT,CASSLAGTGGADTQYF,TRBV5-1,TRBD1,TRBJ2-3,-
TGTGCCAGCAGCCAAGAGGCCAGGGGGCTTAGGGATGAGCAGTTCTTC,CASSQEARGLRDEQFF,TRBV14,TRBD1,TRBJ2-1,-
TGTGCCAGCTCACCAGATCGGGCAGGGGACCATGGCTACACCTTC,CASSPDRAGDHGYTF,TRBV18,-,TRBJ1-2,-
TGTGCCAGCAGTTACGGGACAGGGACCACAGATACGCAGTATTTT,CASSYGTGTTDTQYF,TRBV6-2/TRBV6-3,TRBD1,TRBJ2-3,-
TGTGCCAGCAGCCTAGGGACAGACCGGAGCTCCTACGAGCAGTACTTC,CASSLGTDRSSYEQYF,TRBV7-9,TRBD1,TRBJ2-7,-
TGTGCCAGCAGCTTGATTCTGCAGGCGGAGACCCAGTACTTC,CASSLILQAETQYF,TRBV5-4,-,TRBJ2-5,-
TGTGCCAGCAGTGAGGAGGGGCCTGATAATTCACCCCTCCACTTT,CASSEEGPDNSPLHF,TRBV2,-,TRBJ1-6,few
TGTGCCAGCAGTGAGGGACGCACAGGGGGGTCGCAGTATTTT,CASSEGRTGGSQYF,TRBV2,TRBD1,TRBJ2-3,-
TGCACCAGCAGCCAGGCCGCGGGCCGGAGCACAGATACGCAGTATTTT,CTSSQAAGRSTDTQYF,TRBV1,-,TRBJ2-3,-
TGTGCCAGCAGCTTAGAGAGGAACACTGAAGCTTTCTTT,CASSLERNTEAFF,TRBV7-9,-,TRBJ1-1,-
TGTGCCAGCAGTCGCAACAGGGGGCTTGATGGCTACACCTTC,CASSRNRGLDGYTF,TRBV2,TRBD1,TRBJ1-2,-
TGTGCCAGCAGTAACAGGACAGGGAGTGGTCGGGAGACCCAGTACTTC,CASSNRTGSGRETQYF,TRBV6-7,TRBD1,TRBJ2-5,-
TGTGCCAGCAGTGGGGACAGGGCGCCTTGGGGCTACACCTTC,CASSGDRAPWGYTF,TRBV25-1,TRBD1,TRBJ1-2,-
TGTGCCAGCAGCGCTGGAGGCTCTGGAAACACCATATATTTT,CASSAGGSGNTIYF,TRBV2,-,TRBJ1-3,-
TGTGCCAGCAGCTCCCACCCCCCCCGAACTAGCGGGGGAACAGATACGCAGTATTTT,CASSSHPPRTSGGTDTQYF,TRBV7-6,TRBD2,TRBJ2-3,-
TGTGCCAGCTCAGGTAGCGGATCCTACAATGAGCAGTTCTTC,CASSGSGSYNEQFF,TRBV3-1/TRBV3-2,-,TRBJ2-1,few
TGTGCCAGCAGCCCTTACAGGGATAGTACAGATACGCAGTATTTT,CASSPYRDSTDTQYF,TRBV3-1/TRBV3-2,-,TRBJ2-3,-
TGTGCCAGTAGTATCCACGGGGGGTCTCAAGGCCCAGATACGCAGTATTTT,CASSIHGGSQGPDTQYF,TRBV19,TRBD2,TRBJ2-3,-
TGTGCCAGCTCACCGGACAACAATCAGCCCCAGCATTTT,CASSPDNNQPQHF,TRBV18,-,TRBJ1-5,-
TGCGCCAGCAGCTCCGGAGACAGTAATGCTGGAAACACCATATATTTT,CASSSGDSNAGNTIYF,TRBV5-1,-,TRBJ1-3,-
TGTGCCAGTAGTTCCCGGACAGGGGCATCCTACGAGCAGTACTTC,CASSSRTGASYEQYF,TRBV19,TRBD1,TRBJ2-7,-
TGTGCCAGCAGTTTATCGGGATATAGGGGTCTCTACGAGCAGTACTTC,CASSLSGYRGLYEQYF,TRBV27,-,TRBJ2-7,-
TGTGCCAGCAGCCAAGGGGGCAGGGCGGAGACCCAGTACTTC,CASSQGGRAETQYF,TRBV3-1/TRBV3-2,-,TRBJ2-5,-
TGTGCCAGCAGGAGTAGTAGCCTCCCGGGGGGCTACACCTTC,CASRSSSLPGGYTF,TRBV5-4,-,TRBJ1-2,-
TGTGCCGGGAACAGGGATCTTAGCACAGATACGCAGTATTTT,CAGNRDLSTDTQYF,TRBV2,-,TRBJ2-3,once
TGCGCCAGCAGCCAGGGGGGCTCCTACGAGCAGTACTTC,CASSQGGSYEQYF,TRBV5-1,-,TRBJ2-7,-
TGTGCCAGCAGCCCCCAGCCGGGGGGGGGCCTCGTATCCGGGGAGCTGTTTTTT,CASSPQPGGGLVSGELFF,TRBV4-2,TRBD2,TRBJ2-2,-
TGCGCCAGCAGCTTGGCGAGCGGGGGGCCTACAGAGACCCAGTACTTC,CASSLASGGPTETQYF,TRBV5-1,TRBD2,TRBJ2-5,-
TGCGCCAGCAGTGGACAGATCGATGAAGCTTTCTTT,CASSGQIDEAFF,TRBV10-2,-,TRBJ1-1,-
TGTGCCACCAGCAGTGGCTCCTCTGGCCCCAGGGGATTGAATGAAAAACTGTTTTTT,CATSSGSSGPRGLNEKLFF,TRBV15,-,TRBJ1-4,-
TGCGCCAGCAGCCACGACAGGGCGGCGGGAAGGTTTAGCAATCAGCCCCAGCATTTT,CASSHDRAAGRFSNQPQHF,TRBV4-1,TRBD1,TRBJ1-5,-
TGTGCCAGCAGCTTACTGAATGAGCAGTTCTTC,CASSLLNEQFF,TRBV13,-,TRBJ2-1,few
TGTGCCAGCGGGCAGGGGTCCTACGAGCAGTACTTC,CASGQGSYEQYF,TRBV18,-,TRBJ2-7,-
TGCACCAGCAGCCAAGATCTTGGGCGGGGGAAAACCTACGAGCAGTACTTC,CTSSQDLGRGKTYEQYF,TRBV1,-,TRBJ2-7,-
TGTGCCTGGAGTGAAGCGGGGAGCAGCAATCAGCCCCAGCATTTT,CAWSEAGSSNQPQHF,TRBV30,-,TRBJ1-5,-
TGTGCCAGCAGTGAAAGCAGGGTGAACTATGGCTACACCTTC,CASSESRVNYGYTF,TRBV2,-,TRBJ1-2,-
TGTGCCAGCAGTGACCGGGGACAGCCGAACACTGAAGCTTTCTTT,CASSDRGQPNTEAFF,TRBV6-1,TRBD1,TRBJ1-1,-
TGTGCCAGCAGCTTAGGACCAGGGCCAAACTATGGCTACACCTTC,CASSLGPGPNYGYTF,TRBV7-2,-,TRBJ1-2,-
TGTGCCAGTAGTGAGATCCAGGGGGCAGACTTAATGAGCGAGCAGTACTTC,CASSEIQGADLMSEQYF,TRBV19,TRBD1,TRBJ2-7,-
TGTGCCAGCAACCTGGGCTCCCCAAATAATTCACCCCTCCACTTT,CASNLGSPNNSPLHF,TRBV2,-,TRBJ1-6,-
TGCGCCAGCAGCCCCAGACAGGGGGCAGGGTATGGCTACACCTTC,CASSPRQGAGYGYTF,TRBV5-1,TRBD1,TRBJ1-2,-
TGTGCCAGCAGCTTAGCTGGCGGGGCTACCCAAGAGACCCAGTACTTC,CASSLAGGATQETQYF,TRBV7-9,-,TRBJ2-5,-
TGTGCCAGCAGTGAGGGGGGGCGGGATCAGCCCCAGCATTTT,CASSEGGRDQPQHF,TRBV2,-,TRBJ1-5,-
TGCGCCAGCAGCCCCCAGACTAGCGGGGAGCAGACCCAGTACTTC,CASSPQTSGEQTQYF,TRBV5-1,TRBD2,TRBJ2-5,-
TGTGCCAGCAGCCCCGGACTATCGAACACCGGGGAGCTGTTTTTT,CASSPGLSNTGELFF,TRBV7-6,-,TRBJ2-2,-
TGTGCCAGCAGCTGGGACACCTCAGTCAATCAGCCCCAGCATTTT,CASSWDTSVNQPQHF,TRBV6-2/TRBV6-3,-,TRBJ1-5,-